This T cell receptor beta chain originates from a study of PD-1 blockade in mismatch repair-deficient tumors. Background on the study: Patients had over 10 mismatch repair-deficient cancer types, all previously treated and progressing.

Method: immunoSEQ multiplex PCR; TCRdb's copy keeps in-frame clones and lacks some. This table holds under 85,000 clones, about 78% found once. V trimming: 5 bases; J trimming: 6 bases; junction bases outside the gene matches: 6. The CDR3 length is 14 residues. Germline CDR1 is MNHNS and CDR2 is SASEGT. Study-wide points: Tumor-resident clones, often absent from pretreatment blood, expanded after pembrolizumab and then contracted.

Regarding this clone: Its antigen remains unknown.

This sample comprised peripheral blood, obtained 2 weeks after starting pembrolizumab. The rearrangement uses TRBV6-1 and TRBJ2-1; TRBD1 matches at 8 bases. The receptor was derived from an adult with mismatch repair-deficient cancer. The CDR3 is CASSKDRASNEQFF. In DNA form, the CDR3 reads TGTGCCAGCAGTAAGGACAGGGCCTCCAATGAGCAGTTCTTC.